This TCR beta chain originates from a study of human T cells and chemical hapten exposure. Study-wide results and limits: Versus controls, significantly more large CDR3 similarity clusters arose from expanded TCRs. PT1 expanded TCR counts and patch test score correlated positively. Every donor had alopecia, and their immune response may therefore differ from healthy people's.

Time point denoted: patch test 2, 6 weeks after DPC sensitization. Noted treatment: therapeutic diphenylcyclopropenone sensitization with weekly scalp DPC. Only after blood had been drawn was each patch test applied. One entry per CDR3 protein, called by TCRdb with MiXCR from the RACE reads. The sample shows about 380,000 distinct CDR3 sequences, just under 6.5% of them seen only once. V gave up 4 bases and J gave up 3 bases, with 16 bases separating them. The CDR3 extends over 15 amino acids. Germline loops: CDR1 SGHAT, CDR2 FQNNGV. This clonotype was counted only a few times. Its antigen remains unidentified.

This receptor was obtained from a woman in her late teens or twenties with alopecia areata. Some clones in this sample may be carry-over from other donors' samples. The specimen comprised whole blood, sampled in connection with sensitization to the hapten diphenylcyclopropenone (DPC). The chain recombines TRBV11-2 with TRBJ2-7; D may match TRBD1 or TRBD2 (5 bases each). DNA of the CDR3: TGTGCCAGCAGCTCCAGTCCGAGAGGGGACTACGAGCAGTACTTC. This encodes CASSSSPRGDYEQYF.